This TCR beta chain originates from a study of technical replicates of blood from several donors. Using immunoSEQ multiplex PCR, the repertoire was profiled, and TCRdb retains in-frame clones only, with some absent. The sample holds some 62,000 clones, approximately 87% seen once. This CDR3 has 13 residues. Germline lookup yields CDR1 MNHEY and CDR2 SVGAGI. The V gene lost 6 bases and the J gene lost 5 bases, with 13 bases spanning the gap. Material: PBMCs. This rearrangement joins TRBV6-5 to TRBJ1-2, with D perhaps matching TRBD1 (5 bases). This receptor was taken from a human donor in good health. Some clones in this sample may be carry-over from other donors' samples. DNA for the CDR3: TGTGCCAGCAGGACCGGGACTCCATATGGCTACACCTTC. Protein product: CASRTGTPYGYTF.